This record looks at one T cell receptor beta chain sequence and its context. Per the study methods: Amplifying reference gene primers gave estimates of nucleated cell counts. Some clones are missing from TCRdb's copy, which holds only in-frame ones; the method was immunoSEQ multiplex PCR. V and J calls and clone size are as listed in that table; D and trimming were resolved from the DNA. The sample consists of some 240,000 clones, 70% to 85% of them appearing once. The sample originates from a study of blood T cell repertoires in COVID-19. Study-wide context: The United States, Italy and Spain provided the acute and convalescent COVID-19 samples. PBMCs, B-cell-depleted T cells, or T cells provided the cDNA or gDNA that made up the material.

Sequenced sample: peripheral blood. The source is a woman in her thirties or forties who had recovered from COVID-19.

CDR3 sequence (DNA): TGTGCCAGCAGCGTAGTTCCAGCGGGGGGTTTCAATGAGCAGTTCTTC. Protein: CASSVVPAGGFNEQFF. The V gene is TRBV9, the J gene TRBJ2-1, with 9 bases aligning to TRBD2. The CDR3 has 16 amino acids. V was clipped by 0 bases and J by 6 bases; unmatched bases: 7. Germline assignment: CDR1 SGDLS and CDR2 YYNGEE. Complete variable domain (other parts from reference TRBV9 and TRBJ2-1): DSGVTQTPKHLITATGQRVTLRCSPRSGDLSVYWYQQSLDQGLQFLIQYYNGEERAKGNILERFSAQQFPDLHSELNLSSLELGDSALYFCASSVVPAGGFNEQFFGPGTRLTVL.